This T cell receptor beta chain stems from a study of CD8+ T cells in alopecia areata. Study observations and caveats: Higher clonality than in normal scalp was seen in lesional scalp, especially alopecia totalis/universalis.

This clone was observed a handful of times. The antigen is undetermined. RNA was isolated and reverse transcribed to cDNA, the sequencing template. The protocol was immunoSEQ multiplex PCR, while the TCRdb copy is restricted to in-frame clones and leaves out a portion. The sample shows over 150,000 clones, more than 55% of them seen only once. The V end lost 1 base, the J end lost 2 bases, and 11 bases lay between the germline ends. From germline, CDR1 is LGHNT and CDR2 FRNRAP. There are 15 residues in the CDR3. The sample comprised CD8+ T cells sorted from blood. The chain links TRBV12-5 to TRBJ2-5; perhaps TRBD2 as D (6 bases). This receptor was identified in a human donor in good health. Here the CDR3 DNA reads TGTGCTAGTGGTTTGGGGACTACCGCACAAGAGACCCAGTACTTC. Protein sequence: CASGLGTTAQETQYF.